This section outlines one T cell receptor beta chain sequence together with its context. Its target is unknown. CD45RO negativity and positive selection for CCR7 defined naive CD8 cells, a population that excluded terminally differentiated effector memory CD45RA+ cells. Trimming took off 4 bases at V and 10 bases at J, with 18 bases between the two ends. CDR1 and CDR2 (germline): SGDLS, YYNGEE. The CDR3 runs to 14 residues. Profiled with immunoSEQ multiplex PCR; TCRdb holds only in-frame clones, not every one. The data contain about 2.1 million clones, over 85% of them seen just once; the ten biggest clones take up over 1.5%. The data were taken from a study of shared clonotypes between healthy human individuals. Study-level findings and limits: Clonotypes not shared had lower generation probabilities than those common to all four donors. Only blood underwent sampling, and tissue repertoires likely differ. Among donors, the sharing of clonotypes was expected to be influenced by sequencing depth.

Source material: naive CD8+ T cells from PBMCs. The chain recombines TRBV9 with TRBJ2-4; no clear D. The TCR originated in a man younger than 35 in good health. Some clones in this sample may be carry-over from other donors' samples. The CDR3 coding sequence is TGTGCCAGCAGCCCCACCGGCCAGTCCCATATTCAGTACTTC. Translation gives CASSPTGQSHIQYF.